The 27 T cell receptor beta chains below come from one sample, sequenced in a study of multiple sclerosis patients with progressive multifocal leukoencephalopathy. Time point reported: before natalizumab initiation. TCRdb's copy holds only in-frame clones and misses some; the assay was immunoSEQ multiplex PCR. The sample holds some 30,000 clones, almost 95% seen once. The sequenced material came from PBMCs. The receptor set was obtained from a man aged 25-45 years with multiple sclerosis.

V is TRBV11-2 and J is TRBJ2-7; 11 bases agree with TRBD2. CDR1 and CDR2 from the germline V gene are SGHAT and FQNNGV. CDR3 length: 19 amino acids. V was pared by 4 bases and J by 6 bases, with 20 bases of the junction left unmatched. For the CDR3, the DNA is TGTGCCAGCAGCTCCCCCGGGATGGTAGCGGGAGGGTTGGGGCGCGAGCAGTACTTC. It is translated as CASSSPGMVAGGLGREQYF.

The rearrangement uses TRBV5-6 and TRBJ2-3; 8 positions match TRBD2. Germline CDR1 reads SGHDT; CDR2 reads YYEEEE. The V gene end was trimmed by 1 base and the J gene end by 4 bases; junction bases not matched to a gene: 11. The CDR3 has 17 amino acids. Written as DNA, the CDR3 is TGTGCCAGCAGCTTGCCCCAGGAGCGGGAGCGCCCAGATACGCAGTATTTT. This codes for CASSLPQERERPDTQYF.

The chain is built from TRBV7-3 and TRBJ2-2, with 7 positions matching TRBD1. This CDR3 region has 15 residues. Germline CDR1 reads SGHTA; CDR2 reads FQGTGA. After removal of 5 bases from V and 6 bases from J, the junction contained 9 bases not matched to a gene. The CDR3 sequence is CASSRTGVKAGELFF. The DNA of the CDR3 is TGTGCCAGCAGCAGGACAGGAGTAAAGGCCGGGGAGCTGTTTTTT.

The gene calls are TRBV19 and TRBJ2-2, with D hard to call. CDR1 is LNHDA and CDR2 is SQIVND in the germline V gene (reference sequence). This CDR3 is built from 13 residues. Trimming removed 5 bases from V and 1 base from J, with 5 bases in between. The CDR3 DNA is TGTGCCAGTAGTGCGGTGAACACCGGGGAGCTGTTTTTT. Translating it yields CASSAVNTGELFF.

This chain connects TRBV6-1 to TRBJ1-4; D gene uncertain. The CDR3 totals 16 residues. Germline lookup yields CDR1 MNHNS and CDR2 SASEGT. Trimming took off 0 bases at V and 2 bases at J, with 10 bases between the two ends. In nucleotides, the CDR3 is TGTGCCAGCAGTGAAGCGCCCGGGGTCACTAATGAAAAACTGTTTTTT. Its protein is CASSEAPGVTNEKLFF.

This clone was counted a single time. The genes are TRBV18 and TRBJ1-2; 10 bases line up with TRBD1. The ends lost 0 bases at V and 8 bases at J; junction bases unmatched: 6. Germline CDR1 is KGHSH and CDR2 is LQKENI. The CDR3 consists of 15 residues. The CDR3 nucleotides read TGTGCCAGCTCACCACCCTTGGGACAGGGGCTCGGCTACACCTTC. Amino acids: CASSPPLGQGLGYTF.

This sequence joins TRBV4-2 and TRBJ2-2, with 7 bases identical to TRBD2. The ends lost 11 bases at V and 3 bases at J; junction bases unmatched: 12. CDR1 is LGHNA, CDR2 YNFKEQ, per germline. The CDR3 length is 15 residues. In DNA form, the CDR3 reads TGTGCCTCCTCAATTACTAGCGACCACACCGGGGAGCTGTTTTTT. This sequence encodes CASSITSDHTGELFF.

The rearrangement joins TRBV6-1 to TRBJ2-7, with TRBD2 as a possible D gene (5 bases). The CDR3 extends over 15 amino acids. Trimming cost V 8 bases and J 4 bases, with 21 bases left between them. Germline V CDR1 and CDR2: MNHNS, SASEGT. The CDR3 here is CASEGWLALRYEQYV. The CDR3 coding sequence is TGTGCCAGCGAGGGTTGGCTAGCTCTAAGGTACGAGCAGTACGTC.

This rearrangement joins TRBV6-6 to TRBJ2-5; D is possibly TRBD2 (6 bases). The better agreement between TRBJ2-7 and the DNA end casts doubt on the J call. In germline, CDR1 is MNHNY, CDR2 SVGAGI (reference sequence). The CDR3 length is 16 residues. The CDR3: CASSYSLTGAAAEQYF. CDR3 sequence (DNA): TGTGCCAGCAGTTACTCCCTAACGGGAGCTGCGGCCGAGCAGTACTTC.

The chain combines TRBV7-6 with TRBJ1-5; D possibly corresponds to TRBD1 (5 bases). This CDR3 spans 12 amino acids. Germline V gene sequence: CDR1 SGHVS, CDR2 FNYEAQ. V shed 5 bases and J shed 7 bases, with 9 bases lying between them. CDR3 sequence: CASSTQGQPQHF. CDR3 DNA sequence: TGTGCCAGCAGCACCCAGGGACAGCCCCAGCATTTT.

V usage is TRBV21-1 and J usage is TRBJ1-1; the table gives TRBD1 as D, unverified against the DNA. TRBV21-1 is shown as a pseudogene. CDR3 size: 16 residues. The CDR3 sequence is CASNSGTGVFDTEAFF. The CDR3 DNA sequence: TGTGCCAGCAACAGTGGGACAGGGGTCTTTGACACTGAAGCTTTCTTT.

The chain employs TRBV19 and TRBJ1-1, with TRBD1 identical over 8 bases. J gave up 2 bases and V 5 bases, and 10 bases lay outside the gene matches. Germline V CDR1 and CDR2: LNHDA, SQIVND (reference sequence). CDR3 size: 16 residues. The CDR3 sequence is CASSPRGQVHNTEAFF. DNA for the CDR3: TGTGCCAGTAGTCCCCGGGGACAGGTACATAACACTGAAGCTTTCTTT. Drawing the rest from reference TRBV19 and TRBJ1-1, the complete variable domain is DGGITQSPKYLFRKEGQNVTLSCEQNLNHDAMYWYRQDPGQGLRLIYYSQIVNDFQKGDIAEGYSVSREKKESFPLTVTSAQKNPTAFYLCASSPRGQVHNTEAFFGQGTRLTVV.

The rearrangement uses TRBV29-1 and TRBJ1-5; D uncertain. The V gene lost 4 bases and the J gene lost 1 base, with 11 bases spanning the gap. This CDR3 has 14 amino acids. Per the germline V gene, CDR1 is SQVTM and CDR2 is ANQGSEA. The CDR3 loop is CSVAVGMSNQPQHF. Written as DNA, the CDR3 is TGCAGCGTTGCGGTAGGGATGAGCAATCAGCCCCAGCATTTT.

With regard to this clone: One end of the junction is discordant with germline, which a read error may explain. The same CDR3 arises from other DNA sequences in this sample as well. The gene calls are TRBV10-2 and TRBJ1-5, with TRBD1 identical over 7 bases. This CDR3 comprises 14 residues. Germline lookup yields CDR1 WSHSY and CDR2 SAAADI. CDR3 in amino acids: CASSERQGWQPQHF. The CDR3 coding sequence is TGCGCCAGCAGTGAGAGACAGGGTTGGCAGCCTCAGCATTTT.

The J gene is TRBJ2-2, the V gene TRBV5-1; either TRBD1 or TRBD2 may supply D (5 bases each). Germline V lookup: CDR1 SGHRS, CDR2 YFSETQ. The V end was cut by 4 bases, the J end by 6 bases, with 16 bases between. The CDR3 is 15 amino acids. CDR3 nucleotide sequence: TGCGCCAGCAGCCCCTCCCCCCGGGGCTCCGGGGAGCTGTTTTTT. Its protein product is CASSPSPRGSGELFF.

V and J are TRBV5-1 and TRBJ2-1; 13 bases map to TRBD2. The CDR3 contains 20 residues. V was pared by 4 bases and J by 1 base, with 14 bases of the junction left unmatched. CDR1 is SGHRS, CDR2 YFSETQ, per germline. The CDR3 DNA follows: TGCGCCAGCAGCCCCGGGACGGTTGGACTAGCGGGAGATTCCTACAATGAGCAGTTCTTC. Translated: CASSPGTVGLAGDSYNEQFF.

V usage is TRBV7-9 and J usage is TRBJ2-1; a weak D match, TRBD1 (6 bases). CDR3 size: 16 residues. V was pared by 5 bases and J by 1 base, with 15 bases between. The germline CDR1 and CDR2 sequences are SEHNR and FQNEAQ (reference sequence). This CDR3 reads CASSPRQGWSYNEQFF. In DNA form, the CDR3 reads TGTGCCAGCAGCCCCCGTCAGGGGTGGTCCTACAATGAGCAGTTCTTC.

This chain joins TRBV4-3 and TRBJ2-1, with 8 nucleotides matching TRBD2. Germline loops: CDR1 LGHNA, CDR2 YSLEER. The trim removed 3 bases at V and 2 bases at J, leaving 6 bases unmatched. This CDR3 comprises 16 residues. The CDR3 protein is CASSQYSGETYNEQFF. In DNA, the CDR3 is TGCGCCAGCAGCCAGTATAGCGGGGAAACCTACAATGAGCAGTTCTTC.

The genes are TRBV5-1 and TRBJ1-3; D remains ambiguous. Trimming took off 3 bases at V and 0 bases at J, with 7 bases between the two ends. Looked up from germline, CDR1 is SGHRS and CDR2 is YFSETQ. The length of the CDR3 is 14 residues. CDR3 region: CASSSGSSGNTIYF. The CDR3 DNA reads TGCGCCAGCAGCTCCGGAAGCTCTGGAAACACCATATATTTT.

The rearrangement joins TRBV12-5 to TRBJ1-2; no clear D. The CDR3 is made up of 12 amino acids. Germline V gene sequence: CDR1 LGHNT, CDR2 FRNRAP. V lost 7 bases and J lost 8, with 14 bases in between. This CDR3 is CASVNGARGYTF. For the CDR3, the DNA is TGTGCTAGTGTCAATGGCGCGCGGGGCTACACCTTC.

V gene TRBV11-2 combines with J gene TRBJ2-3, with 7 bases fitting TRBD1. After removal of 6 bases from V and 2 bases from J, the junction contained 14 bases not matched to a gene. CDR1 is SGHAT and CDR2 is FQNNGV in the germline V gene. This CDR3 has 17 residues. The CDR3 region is CASSKGANLILTDTQYF. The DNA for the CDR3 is TGTGCCAGCAGTAAGGGGGCTAATTTAATCCTCACAGATACGCAGTATTTT.

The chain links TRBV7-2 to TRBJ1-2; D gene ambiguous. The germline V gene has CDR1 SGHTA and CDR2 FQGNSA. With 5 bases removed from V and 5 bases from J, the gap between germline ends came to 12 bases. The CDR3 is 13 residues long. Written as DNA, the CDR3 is TGTGCCAGCAGCCCCCAAACAGAATATGGCTACACCTTC. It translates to CASSPQTEYGYTF.

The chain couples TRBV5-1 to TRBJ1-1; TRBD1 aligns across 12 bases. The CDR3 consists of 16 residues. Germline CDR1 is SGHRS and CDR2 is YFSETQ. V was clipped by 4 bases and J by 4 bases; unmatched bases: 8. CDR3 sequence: CASSRRDRGRGTEAFF. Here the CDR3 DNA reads TGCGCCAGCAGCAGAAGGGACAGGGGGCGAGGCACTGAAGCTTTCTTT.

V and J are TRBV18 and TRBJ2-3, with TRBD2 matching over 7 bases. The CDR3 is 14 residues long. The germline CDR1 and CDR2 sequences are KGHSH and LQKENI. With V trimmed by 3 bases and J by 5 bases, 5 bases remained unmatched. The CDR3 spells CASSPLAEEDTQYF. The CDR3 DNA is TGTGCCAGCTCACCCCTAGCGGAAGAAGATACGCAGTATTTT.

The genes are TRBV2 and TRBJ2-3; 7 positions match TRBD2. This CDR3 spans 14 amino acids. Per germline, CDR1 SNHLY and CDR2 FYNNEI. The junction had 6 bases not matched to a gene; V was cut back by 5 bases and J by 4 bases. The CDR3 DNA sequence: TGTGCCAGCAGTCCGGGAGGTCTCCCAGATACGCAGTATTTT. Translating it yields CASSPGGLPDTQYF.

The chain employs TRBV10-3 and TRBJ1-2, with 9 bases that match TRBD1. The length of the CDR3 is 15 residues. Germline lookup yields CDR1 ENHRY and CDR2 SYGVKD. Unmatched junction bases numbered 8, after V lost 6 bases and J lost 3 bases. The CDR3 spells CAISPTRQGDYGYTF. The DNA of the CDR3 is TGTGCCATCAGCCCAACCCGACAGGGGGACTATGGCTACACCTTC.

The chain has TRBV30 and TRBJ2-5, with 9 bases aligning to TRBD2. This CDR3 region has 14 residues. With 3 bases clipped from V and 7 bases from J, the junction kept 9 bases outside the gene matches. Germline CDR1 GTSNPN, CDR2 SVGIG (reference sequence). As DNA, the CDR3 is TGTGCCTGGAGAGGGCTAGCGGGAAGGGGGACCCAGTACTTC. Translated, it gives CAWRGLAGRGTQYF.